These 27 T cell receptor beta chains originate from one sample sequenced in a study of CD8 T cells in ankylosing spondylitis. General study findings and limits: What seemed typical of ankylosing spondylitis blood was a TCR beta motif built from under 10 highly homologous variants.

Antigen specificity for these receptors is unknown. TCRdb ran MiXCR on the 5' RACE reads and lists one entry per CDR3 protein. The profile shows roughly 700,000 distinct CDR3 sequences, 15% to 20% of them singletons. The sequenced sample was blood, either unsorted or a sorted T cell fraction (not recorded which). The receptors come from a male donor with ankylosing spondylitis.

The chain is built from TRBV3-1 and TRBJ2-2; the D gene is possibly TRBD1 (6 bases). From germline, CDR1 is LGHDT and CDR2 YNNKEL (reference sequence). The CDR3 has 20 amino acids. V was cut by 0 bases and J by 0 bases, with 20 bases left in between. CDR3 DNA sequence: TGTGCCAGCAGCCAAGAGAGGGCAGGGGATCCAATAGCGAACACCGGGGAGCTGTTTTTT. Translated: CASSQERAGDPIANTGELFF.

In its sample, this clonotype was seen a few times. The chain carries TRBV15 and TRBJ1-3; D unresolved. Germline V gene sequence: CDR1 LNHNV, CDR2 YYDKDF (reference sequence). Deletions cut 5 bases from V and 4 bases from J, with 18 bases between. CDR3 length: 16 residues. CDR3 region: CATSGAALARGNTIYF. CDR3 sequence (DNA): TGTGCCACCAGCGGAGCGGCCTTAGCGAGGGGAAACACCATATATTTT.

This clonotype has more than one count but fewer than ten. This rearrangement joins TRBV5-1 to TRBJ2-5; D is undetermined. CDR3 size: 15 residues. Trimming removed 4 bases at V and 5 bases at J, with 18 bases between. Germline values: CDR1 SGHRS, CDR2 YFSETQ. The CDR3 spells CASSLQNPGGETQYF. In DNA, the CDR3 is TGCGCCAGCAGCCTTCAGAATCCCGGTGGGGAGACCCAGTACTTC.

The CDR3 here is CASSYSMVAGDEQYF. The CDR3 DNA follows: TGTGCCAGCAGTTACTCGATGGTAGCGGGAGACGAGCAGTACTTC. The J gene is TRBJ2-7, the V gene TRBV6-5, with TRBD2 matching over 9 bases. This CDR3 region has 15 residues. J gave up 5 bases and V 0 bases, and 5 bases lay outside the gene matches. Germline CDR1 and CDR2: MNHEY and SVGAGI.

V gene TRBV29-1 combines with J gene TRBJ1-2, with unresolved D. Germline V gene data show CDR1 as SQVTM and CDR2 as ANQGSEA. The V and J ends lost 4 bases and 2 bases respectively, with 8 bases between them. The length of the CDR3 is 12 residues. Here the CDR3 reads CSVAAGNYGYTF. The CDR3 DNA is TGCAGCGTTGCGGCGGGAAACTATGGCTACACCTTC.

The chain employs TRBV18 and TRBJ1-1; 10 bases are a match to TRBD1. The V gene's germline CDR1 is KGHSH and CDR2 LQKENI. V shed 5 bases, J shed 6 bases, and the junction held 15 bases outside the gene matches. The CDR3 is 17 residues long. CDR3: CASSLRQGANFNPEAFF. The CDR3 nucleotides are TGTGCCAGCTCATTGCGACAGGGGGCTAACTTTAACCCTGAAGCTTTCTTT.

This sequence joins TRBV6-2 or TRBV6-3 and TRBJ2-5; D is tentatively TRBD1 or TRBD2 (5 bases each). Trimming removed 3 bases from V and 4 bases from J, with 15 bases in between. The CDR3 sequence is 15 residues long. Germline lookup yields CDR1 MNHEY and CDR2 SVGEGT. CDR3 sequence: CASSYLGGVGETQYF. The CDR3 coding sequence is TGTGCCAGCAGTTATCTTGGGGGTGTGGGAGAGACCCAGTACTTC.

This clonotype showed up many times. The genes are TRBV29-1 and TRBJ2-1; 11 bases map to TRBD2. The CDR3 loop spans 15 amino acids. V lost 5 bases, J lost 8 bases, and 11 bases stayed unmatched. Germline V gene data show CDR1 as SQVTM and CDR2 as ANQGSEA. The CDR3 loop reads CSVPDSGRARDEQFF. CDR3 nucleotide sequence: TGCAGCGTTCCAGATAGCGGGAGGGCCAGAGATGAGCAGTTCTTC.

This clonotype occurred a few times. The genes are TRBV7-2 and TRBJ2-1, with D tentatively TRBD2 (6 bases). In germline, CDR1 is SGHTA, CDR2 FQGNSA. This CDR3 is built from 13 residues. V dropped 0 bases and J dropped 8 bases, with 8 bases sitting between them. Here the CDR3 DNA reads TGTGCCAGCAGCTTAGCGCCGGGGGATGAGCAGTTCTTC. Translated: CASSLAPGDEQFF.

There are many counts of this clonotype. The genes are TRBV20-1 and TRBJ2-5, with 12 bases matching TRBD2. The germline CDR1 and CDR2 sequences are DFQATT and SNEGSKA (reference sequence). With V trimmed by 0 bases and J by 7 bases, 15 bases remained unmatched. The CDR3 has 18 amino acids. In DNA, the CDR3 is TGCAGTGCTAGAGATTCTAGCGGGGGGGCCTTATTCCTTGGGACCCAGTACTTC. It translates to CSARDSSGGALFLGTQYF.

This clonotype has just a few counts. V usage is TRBV29-1 and J usage is TRBJ1-1, with TRBD1 identical over 7 bases. The length of the CDR3 is 14 residues. The V segment lost 3 bases and the J segment 1 base; nucleotides outside the gene matches: 5. CDR1 is SQVTM and CDR2 is ANQGSEA in the germline V gene. CDR3 region: CSVDGEGANTEAFF. The CDR3 DNA sequence: TGCAGCGTTGACGGGGAGGGGGCGAACACTGAAGCTTTCTTT.

The V and J genes are TRBV12-3 or TRBV12-4 and TRBJ1-5; TRBD1 is a possible D gene (5 bases). V lost 6 bases, J lost 9 bases, and 15 bases lay in between. The CDR3 sequence is 13 residues long. The CDR3 sequence is CASRWGGMGPQHF. In DNA, the CDR3 is TGTGCCAGCAGGTGGGGCGGTATGGGGCCCCAGCATTTT.

This clonotype was picked up a small number of times. V and J are TRBV7-9 and TRBJ2-3, with TRBD2 matching 11 bases. The CDR3 is made up of 17 amino acids. Germline V gene data show CDR1 as SEHNR and CDR2 as FQNEAQ (reference sequence). V shed 2 bases, J shed 1 base, and the junction held 5 bases outside the gene matches. The CDR3 nucleotides read TGTGCCAGCAGCTTATCCCTGACTAGCGGGGGCACAGATACGCAGTATTTT. Its protein is CASSLSLTSGGTDTQYF.

This chain connects TRBV12-3 or TRBV12-4 to TRBJ2-7, with D possibly being TRBD1 (7 bases). The ends were cut back, 4 bases at V and 5 bases at J, with 12 bases in the middle. The length of the CDR3 is 13 residues. The CDR3 DNA follows: TGTGCCAGCAGTTGGGGCAGGGGGGACGAGCAGTACTTC. It is translated as CASSWGRGDEQYF.

V gene TRBV27 combines with J gene TRBJ2-2, with 7 bases identical to TRBD1. The V gene end was trimmed by 2 bases and the J gene end by 3 bases; junction bases not matched to a gene: 3. CDR1 is MNHEY, CDR2 SMNVEV, per germline (reference sequence). This CDR3 spans 15 amino acids. CDR3 bases: TGTGCCAGCAGTTTACAGGGGGACGACACCGGGGAGCTGTTTTTT. This gives the protein CASSLQGDDTGELFF.

The sample holds many counts of this clonotype. The CDR3 nucleotides read TGCGCCAGCAGGAGACAGACTGGTCTCTTCTACGAGCAGTACTTC. Translation gives CASRRQTGLFYEQYF. This chain connects TRBV5-1 to TRBJ2-7, with D possibly TRBD1 on 5 matching bases. Germline-derived CDR1 and CDR2 are SGHRS and YFSETQ. V was pared by 5 bases and J by 3 bases, with 18 bases between. CDR3 size: 15 residues. Full variable domain (remainder filled in from reference TRBV5-1 and TRBJ2-7): KAGVTQTPRYLIKTRGQQVTLSCSPISGHRSVSWYQQTPGQGLQFLFEYFSETQRNKGNFPGRFSGRQFSNSRSEMNVSTLELGDSALYLCASRRQTGLFYEQYFGPGTRLTVT.

This clonotype was seen only a few times. This chain links TRBV12-3 or TRBV12-4 with TRBJ2-2; no reliable D call. The CDR3 sequence is 11 residues long. The germline V and J ends were trimmed by 4 bases and 7 bases, with 4 bases remaining between them. The CDR3: CASSWGGELFF. The CDR3 coding sequence is TGTGCCAGCAGTTGGGGCGGGGAGCTGTTTTTT.

The V and J genes are TRBV4-3 and TRBJ1-5; D is uncertain. Germline V gene lookup returns CDR1 LGHNA and CDR2 YSLEER. This CDR3 has 15 amino acids. V dropped 0 bases and J dropped 3 bases, with 9 bases sitting between them. Here the CDR3 DNA reads TGCGCCAGCAGCCAAGATACTGGGGACAATCAGCCCCAGCATTTT. This sequence encodes CASSQDTGDNQPQHF.

This clonotype occurred a few times. This chain connects TRBV12-1 to TRBJ1-1; the listed D gene, TRBD1, was not tested against the DNA. TRBV12-1 is classified as a pseudogene. This CDR3 has 22 amino acids. In nucleotides, the CDR3 is TGTGCCAGCAGCTTACCCCGGGACAGTCCAATACTCGAATCTGAAACTAACACTGAAGCTTTCTTT. Residues: CASSLPRDSPILESETNTEAFF.

This clonotype was observed a few times. The chain is built from TRBV19 and TRBJ2-1; possibly TRBD2 for D (5 bases). The V and J ends lost 3 bases and 9 bases respectively, with 12 bases between them. This CDR3 has 13 amino acids. Looked up from germline, CDR1 is LNHDA and CDR2 is SQIVND (reference sequence). The DNA for the CDR3 is TGTGCCAGTAGTATCGGGAAAGTTGGTGAGCAGTTCTTC. Amino acid sequence: CASSIGKVGEQFF.

This clonotype was observed a handful of times. The rearrangement joins TRBV6-1 to TRBJ2-4; D is possibly TRBD1 or TRBD2 (5 bases each). Germline assignment: CDR1 MNHNS and CDR2 SASEGT. V gave up 6 bases and J gave up 0 bases, with 9 bases separating them. This CDR3 is 14 amino acids long. The CDR3 here is CASRGDGAKNIQYF. The CDR3 region has the DNA TGTGCCAGCAGAGGGGACGGAGCCAAAAACATTCAGTACTTC.

The genes are TRBV3-1 and TRBJ2-1; the D is unclear. This CDR3 region has 14 residues. From germline, CDR1 is LGHDT and CDR2 YNNKEL (reference sequence). V was cut by 0 bases and J by 6 bases, with 9 bases left in between. CDR3 in DNA: TGTGCCAGCAGCCAAGACACATTTATCAATGAGCAGTTCTTC. Translated, it gives CASSQDTFINEQFF.

V and J are TRBV20-1 and TRBJ1-1; D gene unclear. The ends were cut back, 3 bases at V and 1 base at J, with 9 bases in the middle. The CDR3 runs to 13 residues. Germline assignment: CDR1 DFQATT and CDR2 SNEGSKA (reference sequence). The CDR3 region has the DNA TGCAGTGCTAGTCCCCTGGAGAACACTGAAGCTTTCTTT. Translated, it gives CSASPLENTEAFF.

A few counts support this clonotype. This sequence joins TRBV28 and TRBJ1-5, with 7 positions matching TRBD1. The CDR3 contains 15 residues. V lost 6 bases, J lost 9 bases, and 14 bases stayed unmatched. CDR1 is MDHEN, CDR2 SYDVKM, per germline. Here the CDR3 reads CASRTPGTAARPQHF. The CDR3 bases are TGTGCCAGCAGAACCCCCGGGACAGCGGCTCGGCCCCAGCATTTT.

This clonotype was observed a handful of times. The chain is built from TRBV5-1 and TRBJ2-7; the match to TRBD1 covers 11 bases. The CDR3 runs 15 residues. V was clipped by 4 bases and J by 3 bases; unmatched bases: 6. Germline-derived CDR1 and CDR2 are SGHRS and YFSETQ. The CDR3 loop reads CASSNPGTGGYEQYF. DNA for the CDR3: TGCGCCAGCAGCAACCCCGGGACAGGGGGCTACGAGCAGTACTTC.

This clonotype occurred a few times. The CDR3 region has the DNA TGTGCCAGCAGTGTATTTCGGGGGGCTGAAGCTTTCTTT. Residues: CASSVFRGAEAFF. This chain joins TRBV27 and TRBJ1-1; D is perhaps TRBD1 (5 bases). Trimming took 5 bases from V and 6 from J, leaving 13 bases between them. Germline V gives CDR1 MNHEY, CDR2 SMNVEV (reference sequence). CDR3 length: 13 amino acids.

The chain combines TRBV4-3 with TRBJ1-5; D unresolved. The CDR3 covers 17 residues. The germline V gene encodes CDR1 LGHNA and CDR2 YSLEER. Trimming removed 0 bases from V and 5 bases from J, with 17 bases in between. In DNA form, the CDR3 reads TGCGCCAGCAGCCAAGATTGGTCGGCGATTAATGATCAGCCCCAGCATTTT. Its translation: CASSQDWSAINDQPQHF.